This TCR beta chain was documented in a study of T cells in Graves' hyperthyroidism and ophthalmopathy. Broader study findings: Clonotypes that were expanded in thyroid above 0.001 mostly appeared in blood too. Separation of ophthalmopathy from stable hyperthyroidism was achieved by a 13 V-J model.

TCR beta CDR3 region amplification was performed from RNA transcripts. RT-PCR in the first round (using the HTBI primer set) targeted the TCR CDR3. One entry per CDR3 protein results from TCRdb running MiXCR on the multiplex PCR reads. The sample consists of over 500,000 distinct CDR3 sequences, 15% to 20% of them appearing once. Diagnosis rested on symptoms, serum thyroxine and TRAb, thyroid ultrasound, and orbital computed tomography. About this clonotype itself: Antigen: not known.

The germline CDR1 and CDR2 sequences are MNHNS and SASEGT. The V gene lost 0 bases and the J gene lost 15 bases, with 12 bases spanning the gap. This CDR3 contains 12 residues. Specimen: blood. This sequence originates from a young woman with Graves' ophthalmopathy. The chain recombines TRBV6-1 with TRBJ2-1; D is uncertain. The CDR3 here is CASSEAGLSGFF. CDR3 in DNA: TGTGCCAGCAGTGAAGCAGGCCTTTCGGGGTTCTTC.